This TCR beta chain was recorded in a study of response to subunit inactivated influenza vaccine. Regarding the study as a whole: Authors proposed each seasonal influenza vaccination draws in few new T cells.

This clonotype appeared a few times. Its antigen remains unidentified. There are 14 residues in the CDR3. Trimming pared 3 bases from V and 4 bases from J, leaving 11 bases between. TCRdb re-derived calls from the RT-PCR reads in MiXCR, one entry per CDR3 protein. The sample has 700,000 to 900,000 distinct CDR3 sequences, 21% seen once. The chain links TRBV12-3 or TRBV12-4 to TRBJ2-3; no clear D gene. The source was PBMCs from blood, collected roughly 5 days after vaccination. The sequence was obtained from a man in his forties or fifties who received an inactivated influenza vaccine. CDR3 DNA sequence: TGTGCCAGCAGTTTCGGGTCAGGCGCAGATACGCAGTATTTT. Translation: CASSFGSGADTQYF.